These 12 T cell receptor beta chains share one sample of origin, sequenced in a study of blood T cell repertoires in COVID-19. The protocol was immunoSEQ multiplex PCR, while the TCRdb copy is restricted to in-frame clones and leaves out a portion. The sample consists of about 250,000 clones, around 89% of them appearing once. Sequenced input: peripheral blood. The receptors here all came from a man aged 30 to 39 with acute or convalescent COVID-19.

The CDR3 nucleotides are TGTGCCAGCATTGGGACTGACGGGGAGACCCAGTACTTC. This sequence encodes CASIGTDGETQYF. The genes are TRBV2 and TRBJ2-5; weak D call: TRBD2 (6 bases). Germline CDR1 reads SNHLY; CDR2 reads FYNNEI. The CDR3 totals 13 residues. The V end lost 7 bases, the J end lost 5 bases, and 14 bases lay between the germline ends.

The rearrangement uses TRBV24-1 and TRBJ1-2, with D perhaps TRBD1 (5 bases). The CDR3 has 14 amino acids. Deletions cut 6 bases from V and 6 bases from J, with 16 bases between. Germline values: CDR1 KGHDR, CDR2 SFDVKD. The CDR3 sequence: CATSSLEGPDGYTF. The CDR3 DNA is TGTGCCACCAGTTCCCTGGAGGGGCCAGATGGCTACACCTTC.

The chain combines TRBV5-1 with TRBJ2-1; D might be TRBD1 (6 bases). V was cut by 4 bases and J by 5 bases, with 16 bases left in between. Germline V lookup: CDR1 SGHRS, CDR2 YFSETQ. This CDR3 has 15 residues. The CDR3 region is CASSPPAGDDNEQFF. In nucleotides, the CDR3 is TGCGCCAGCAGCCCCCCGGCAGGGGACGACAATGAGCAGTTCTTC.

The chain links TRBV27 to TRBJ1-6; D is uncertain. V lost 11 bases and J 0 bases, leaving 23 bases between the germline ends. The CDR3 extends over 18 amino acids. Germline V CDR1 and CDR2: MNHEY, SMNVEV (reference sequence). CDR3 amino acids: CASRALLRVSSYNSPLHF. CDR3 in DNA: TGTGCCTCGAGGGCACTGTTAAGAGTTAGCTCCTATAATTCACCCCTCCACTTT.

The genes are TRBV7-2 and TRBJ2-5; 9 bases match TRBD2. Trimming removed 2 bases from V and 3 bases from J; junction bases left unmatched: 1. Germline V gene sequence: CDR1 SGHTA, CDR2 FQGNSA. The CDR3 is 14 amino acids. CDR3 region: CASSLRLAEETQYF. DNA for the CDR3: TGTGCCAGCAGCTTAAGACTAGCGGAAGAGACCCAGTACTTC.

With regard to this clone: Other nucleotide sequences from this sample produce the same CDR3. V usage is TRBV5-1 and J usage is TRBJ1-2; no firm D call. CDR1 SGHRS and CDR2 YFSETQ come from the germline V gene. V was clipped by 0 bases and J by 5 bases, with 8 bases between them. CDR3 length: 13 residues. The CDR3 sequence: CASSLGGPYGYTF. In DNA, the CDR3 is TGCGCCAGCAGCTTGGGAGGGCCGTATGGCTACACCTTC.

The chain links TRBV28 to TRBJ1-1; D possibly corresponds to TRBD1 (5 bases). V was pared by 5 bases and J by 4 bases, with 14 bases between. The CDR3 is 14 residues long. Germline CDR1 and CDR2: MDHEN and SYDVKM. CDR3 sequence: CASSPADQGTEAFF. Here the CDR3 DNA reads TGTGCCAGCAGTCCAGCCGACCAGGGCACTGAAGCTTTCTTT.

The rearrangement uses TRBV19 and TRBJ2-1; TRBD1 agrees at 8 bases. Germline CDR1 and CDR2: LNHDA and SQIVND (reference sequence). The ends lost 2 bases at V and 9 bases at J; junction bases unmatched: 6. This CDR3 region has 14 residues. The DNA of the CDR3 is TGTGCCAGTAGTATACAGGGGGCGTTGGGTGAGCAGTTCTTC. Its translation is CASSIQGALGEQFF.

The chain recombines TRBV28 with TRBJ2-7; maybe TRBD1 (5 bases). The CDR3 loop spans 14 amino acids. Germline V CDR1 and CDR2: MDHEN, SYDVKM. Trimming shortened V by 6 bases and J by 3 bases, and 15 bases separated the two germline ends. This CDR3 reads CASSPTAEVYEQYF. Written as DNA, the CDR3 is TGTGCCAGCAGCCCGACAGCCGAAGTCTACGAGCAGTACTTC.

The sample holds one count of this clone. The rearrangement links TRBV28 to TRBJ2-5; a weak D match, TRBD2 (5 bases). V lost 1 base and J lost 7, with 13 bases in between. Germline assignment: CDR1 MDHEN and CDR2 SYDVKM. The CDR3 consists of 14 residues. The CDR3 sequence: CASSLSLHGGTQYF. CDR3 coding DNA: TGTGCCAGCAGTTTATCTCTACACGGAGGGACCCAGTACTTC.

This chain uses TRBV10-2 with TRBJ2-3; TRBD1 might be the D (5 bases). The CDR3 totals 13 residues. CDR1 and CDR2 (germline): WSHSY, SAAADI. V lost 3 bases to trimming and J lost 4 bases, with 8 bases between them. The CDR3 DNA reads TGCGCCAGCAGTGACAGGGCGGCAGATACGCAGTATTTT. Protein product: CASSDRAADTQYF.

The rearrangement links TRBV25-1 to TRBJ2-2, with TRBD1 identical over 7 bases. J gave up 4 bases and V 9 bases, and 8 bases lay outside the gene matches. The V gene's germline CDR1 is MGHDK and CDR2 SYGVNS. This CDR3 has 14 amino acids. CDR3 sequence: CASSQGSGTGELFF. The DNA of the CDR3 is TGTGCCAGTTCACAGGGGTCTGGCACCGGGGAGCTGTTTTTT.